The TCR beta chain under discussion was sequenced for a study of blood T cell repertoires in COVID-19. The wider study: Nucleic acid was either cDNA or gDNA, and it came from T cells, B-cell-depleted T cells, or PBMCs.

Some clones are missing from TCRdb's copy, which holds only in-frame ones; the method was immunoSEQ multiplex PCR. The table lists around 230,000 clones, roughly 86% of them singletons. The V segment lost 4 bases and the J segment 9 bases; nucleotides outside the gene matches: 12. This CDR3 spans 15 amino acids. Germline V gives CDR1 SGHDT, CDR2 YYEEEE. The TCR was taken from a woman in her 40s with acute COVID-19. J is TRBJ1-1 and V is TRBV5-6, with TRBD1 matching over 10 bases. Material: PBMCs or T cells enriched from blood (not recorded which). CDR3 DNA sequence: TGTGCCAGCAGCGTCGACAGGGGGCGCGGAAACCAAGCTTTCTTT. Translation gives CASSVDRGRGNQAFF.